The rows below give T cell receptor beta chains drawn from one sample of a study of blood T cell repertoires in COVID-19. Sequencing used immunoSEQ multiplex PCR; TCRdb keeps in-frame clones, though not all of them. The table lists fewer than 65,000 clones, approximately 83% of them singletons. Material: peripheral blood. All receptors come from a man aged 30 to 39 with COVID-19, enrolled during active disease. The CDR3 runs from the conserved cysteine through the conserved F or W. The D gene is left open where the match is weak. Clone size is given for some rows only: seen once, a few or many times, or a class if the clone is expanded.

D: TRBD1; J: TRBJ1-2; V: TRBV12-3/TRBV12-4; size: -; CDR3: CASSPGGAYGYTF; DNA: TGTGCCAGCAGCCCAGGGGGCGCCTATGGCTACACCTTC
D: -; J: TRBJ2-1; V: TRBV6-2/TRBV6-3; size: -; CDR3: CASSTSLETNEQFF; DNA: TGTGCCAGCAGTACATCTCTAGAAACCAATGAGCAGTTCTTC
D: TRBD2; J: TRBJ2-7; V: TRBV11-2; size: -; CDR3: CASSRLGGGKISYEQYF; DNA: TGTGCCAGCAGCCGGCTGGGGGGAGGGAAGATTTCCTACGAGCAGTACTTC
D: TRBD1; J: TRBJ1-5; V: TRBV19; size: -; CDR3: CASSRGTASNQPQHF; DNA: TGTGCCAGTAGTAGAGGGACAGCCTCTAATCAGCCCCAGCATTTT
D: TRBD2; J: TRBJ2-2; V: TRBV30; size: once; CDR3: CASRTSGSSGELFF; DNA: TGTGCCTCGAGGACTAGCGGGAGCTCCGGGGAGCTGTTTTTT
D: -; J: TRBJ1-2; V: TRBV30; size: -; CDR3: CAWTRFDRNYGYTF; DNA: TGTGCCTGGACCAGATTCGACAGAAACTATGGCTACACCTTC
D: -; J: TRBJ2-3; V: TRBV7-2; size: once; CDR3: CASSLGPGGDTQYF; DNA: TGTGCCAGCAGCTTAGGCCCTGGCGGTGATACGCAGTATTTT
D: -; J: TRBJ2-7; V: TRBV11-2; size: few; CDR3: CASSPQDFSYEQYF; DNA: TGTGCCAGCAGCCCCCAGGACTTCTCCTACGAGCAGTACTTC
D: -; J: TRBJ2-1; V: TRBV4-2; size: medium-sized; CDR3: CASSPDFSSYNEQFF; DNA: TGTGCCAGCAGCCCCGACTTCAGCTCCTACAATGAGCAGTTCTTC
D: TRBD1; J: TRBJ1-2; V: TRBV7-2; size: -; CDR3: CATGRGQTYGYTF; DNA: TGTGCCACCGGCAGGGGGCAGACCTATGGCTACACCTTC
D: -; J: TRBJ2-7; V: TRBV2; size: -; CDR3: CASLRPGMNEQYF; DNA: TGTGCCAGTCTCCGTCCGGGGATGAACGAGCAGTACTTC
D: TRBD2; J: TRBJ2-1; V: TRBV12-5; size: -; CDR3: CASGTGEGRYEQFF; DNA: TGTGCTAGTGGTACCGGGGAGGGGAGGTATGAGCAGTTCTTC
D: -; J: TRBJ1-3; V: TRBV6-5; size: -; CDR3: CASSSGAGGNTIYF; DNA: TGTGCCAGCAGTTCCGGTGCAGGTGGAAACACCATATATTTT
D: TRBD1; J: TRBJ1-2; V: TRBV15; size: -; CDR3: CATSIGTGDDYGYTF; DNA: TGTGCCACCAGCATCGGGACAGGGGATGACTATGGCTACACCTTC
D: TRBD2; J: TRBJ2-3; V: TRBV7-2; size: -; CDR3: CASSLRTSGRTDTQYF; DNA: TGTGCCAGCAGCTTACGGACTAGCGGGAGAACAGATACGCAGTATTTT
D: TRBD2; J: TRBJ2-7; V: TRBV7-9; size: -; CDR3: CASTSGGGSYEQYF; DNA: TGTGCCAGCACCTCTGGGGGGGGGTCCTACGAGCAGTACTTC
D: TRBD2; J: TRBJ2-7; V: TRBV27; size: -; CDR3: CASSPLGGPTYEQYF; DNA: TGTGCCAGCAGTCCCTTGGGAGGGCCGACCTACGAGCAGTACTTC
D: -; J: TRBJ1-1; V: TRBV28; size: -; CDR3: CASSAQWTADSTEAFF; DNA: TGTGCCAGCAGTGCCCAATGGACCGCGGACAGCACTGAAGCTTTCTTT
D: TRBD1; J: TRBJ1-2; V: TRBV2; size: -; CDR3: CATKDRVDGYTF; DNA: TGTGCCACAAAGGACAGGGTGGATGGCTACACCTTC
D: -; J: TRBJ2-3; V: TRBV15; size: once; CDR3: CATSRDRGADTQYF; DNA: TGTGCCACCAGCAGAGATCGGGGTGCAGATACGCAGTATTTT
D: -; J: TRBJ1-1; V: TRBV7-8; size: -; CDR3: CASSPRGKNTEAFF; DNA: TGTGCCAGCAGCCCCAGGGGAAAGAACACTGAAGCTTTCTTT
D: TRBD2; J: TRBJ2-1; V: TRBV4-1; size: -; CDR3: CASSSPSGRGKFF; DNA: TGCGCCAGCAGCTCCCCCAGCGGGAGGGGGAAGTTCTTC
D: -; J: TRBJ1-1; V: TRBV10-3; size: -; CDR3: CAISVQGDTEAFF; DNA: TGTGCCATCAGTGTACAGGGTGACACTGAAGCTTTCTTT
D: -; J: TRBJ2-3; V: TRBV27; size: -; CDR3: CASSLSYGHKSTDTQYF; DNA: TGTGCCAGCAGTTTATCCTATGGACACAAATCCACAGATACGCAGTATTTT
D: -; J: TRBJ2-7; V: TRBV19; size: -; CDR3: CASSWKAEGSYEQYF; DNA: TGTGCCAGTAGTTGGAAGGCAGAGGGCTCCTACGAGCAGTACTTC
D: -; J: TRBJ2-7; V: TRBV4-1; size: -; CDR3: CASSRVQGGSEQYF; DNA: TGCGCCAGCAGCCGCGTACAGGGGGGGAGCGAGCAGTACTTC
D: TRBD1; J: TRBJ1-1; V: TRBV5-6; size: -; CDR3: CASTRTGAAAFF; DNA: TGTGCCAGCACCCGGACAGGGGCTGCGGCTTTCTTT
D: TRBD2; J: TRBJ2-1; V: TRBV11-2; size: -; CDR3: CASSSLAGGNEQFF; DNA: TGTGCCAGCAGCTCTTTAGCGGGGGGCAATGAGCAGTTCTTC
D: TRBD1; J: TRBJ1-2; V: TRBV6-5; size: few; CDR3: CASSLGTGYGYTF; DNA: TGTGCCAGCAGTCTCGGGACAGGCTATGGCTACACCTTC
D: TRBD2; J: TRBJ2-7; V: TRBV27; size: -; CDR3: CASTPVAGGPYEQYF; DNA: TGTGCCAGCACCCCTGTAGCGGGAGGCCCCTACGAGCAGTACTTC
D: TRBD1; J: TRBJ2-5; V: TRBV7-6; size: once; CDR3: CASSLAGTGKETQYF; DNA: TGTGCCAGCAGCTTAGCTGGGACAGGGAAAGAGACCCAGTACTTC
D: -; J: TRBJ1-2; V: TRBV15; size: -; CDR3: CATSRDRGDNYGYTF; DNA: TGTGCCACCAGCAGAGATCGGGGGGATAACTATGGCTACACCTTC
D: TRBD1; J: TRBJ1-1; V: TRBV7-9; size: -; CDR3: CASSVDREVNTEAFF; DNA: TGTGCCAGCAGCGTGGACAGGGAAGTGAACACTGAAGCTTTCTTT
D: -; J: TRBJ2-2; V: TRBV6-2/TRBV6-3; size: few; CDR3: CASSPKGLLPGELFF; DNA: TGTGCCAGCAGTCCCAAGGGACTTCTCCCCGGGGAGCTGTTTTTT
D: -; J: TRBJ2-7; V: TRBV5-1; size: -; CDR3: CASSLAPGGLGEQYF; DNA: TGCGCCAGCAGCTTGGCCCCCGGGGGGCTAGGAGAGCAGTACTTC
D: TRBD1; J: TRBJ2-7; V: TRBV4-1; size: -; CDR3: CASSQETGDSYEQYF; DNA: TGCGCCAGCAGCCAAGAGACAGGGGACTCCTACGAGCAGTACTTC
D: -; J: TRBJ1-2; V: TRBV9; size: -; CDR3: CASSEPPHGGANYGYTF; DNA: TGTGCCAGCAGCGAGCCACCCCACGGCGGCGCTAACTATGGCTACACCTTC
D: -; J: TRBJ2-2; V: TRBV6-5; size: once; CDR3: CASMLRLANTGELFF; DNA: TGTGCCAGCATGCTACGACTGGCTAACACCGGGGAGCTGTTTTTT
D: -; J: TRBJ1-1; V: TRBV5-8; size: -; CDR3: CASSLRRAGRTREAFF; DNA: TGTGCCAGCAGCTTGCGCCGGGCGGGGAGGACAAGGGAAGCTTTCTTT
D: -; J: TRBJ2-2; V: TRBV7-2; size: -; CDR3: CASSLGLSTGELFF; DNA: TGTGCCAGCAGCTTAGGACTCTCCACCGGGGAGCTGTTTTTT
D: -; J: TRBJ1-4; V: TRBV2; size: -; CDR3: CASSPPGGGSEKLFF; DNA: TGTGCCAGCAGTCCCCCGGGAGGGGGGAGTGAAAAACTGTTTTTT
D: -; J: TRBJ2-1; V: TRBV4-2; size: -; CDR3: CASSQGGTGDNEQFF; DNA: TGTGCCAGCAGCCAGGGAGGGACAGGTGACAATGAGCAGTTCTTC
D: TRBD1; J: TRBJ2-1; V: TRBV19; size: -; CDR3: CASSTGPFRQGKYNEQFF; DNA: TGTGCCAGTAGTACAGGACCCTTTAGACAGGGAAAGTACAATGAGCAGTTCTTC